The 18 T cell receptor beta chains below were found in one sample sequenced in a study of T cell responses to AZD1222 COVID-19 vaccine. The data were produced by immunoSEQ multiplex PCR, yet TCRdb's version contains in-frame clones alone and is incomplete. The sample records over 130,000 clones, under 95% being singletons. This specimen consisted of peripheral blood, obtained 28 days after the second AZD1222 dose. The receptors were gathered from an adult who received the AZD1222 COVID-19 vaccine.

The chain recombines TRBV7-2 with TRBJ2-5; maybe TRBD1 (8 bases). The V and J ends lost 2 bases and 5 bases respectively, with 15 bases between them. The CDR3 is made up of 15 amino acids. Germline CDR1 SGHTA, CDR2 FQGNSA. For the CDR3, the DNA is TGTGCCAGCAGCTTACGGAACAGGGGGGGGGAGACCCAGTACTTC. Translated, it gives CASSLRNRGGETQYF.

This chain links TRBV4-2 with TRBJ2-2; weak D call: TRBD1 (5 bases). V was shortened by 4 bases and J by 8 bases, with 17 bases between the two germline ends. Per the germline V gene, CDR1 is LGHNA and CDR2 is YNFKEQ. CDR3 length equals 15 residues. The CDR3 region has the DNA TGTGCCAGCAGCCGATCGACCGACAGTTCTGGGGAGCTGTTTTTT. Its translation: CASSRSTDSSGELFF.

The V call is TRBV11-3, the J call TRBJ2-7; 7 bases are shared with TRBD2. The V gene end was trimmed by 11 bases and the J gene end by 0 bases; junction bases not matched to a gene: 4. CDR3 length: 12 residues. Germline V gives CDR1 SGHNT, CDR2 YENEEA. The chain's CDR3 is CAVSSGSYEQYF. The CDR3 bases are TGTGCCGTTTCTAGCGGCTCCTACGAGCAGTACTTC.

The V call is TRBV4-1, the J call TRBJ1-6; the D gene is possibly TRBD1 (6 bases). The CDR3 consists of 18 residues. The V end lost 0 bases, the J end lost 6 bases, and 18 bases lay between the germline ends. Germline-derived CDR1 and CDR2 are MGHRA and YSYEKL. The CDR3 sequence: CASSQDASGASSNSPLHF. CDR3 nucleotide sequence: TGCGCCAGCAGCCAAGACGCGTCAGGGGCGAGTTCTAATTCACCCCTCCACTTT.

The V and J genes are TRBV24-1 and TRBJ1-2, with TRBD1 matching 12 bases. Germline V gives CDR1 KGHDR, CDR2 SFDVKD. Germline trimming cut 5 bases from V and 8 bases from J; bases unmatched to any gene: 8. The CDR3 spans 15 residues. CDR3 in DNA: TGTGCCACCAGTGCCCCGGGACAGGGGGCGGGGGGCTACACCTTC. Its protein is CATSAPGQGAGGYTF.

The chain links TRBV24-1 to TRBJ2-7; TRBD2 aligns across 11 bases. CDR1 is KGHDR, CDR2 SFDVKD, per germline. The CDR3 length is 16 residues. V gave up 0 bases and J gave up 1 base; unmatched junction bases: 1. The CDR3 nucleotides are TGTGCCACCAGTGATTTGGGGACTAGCGGATCCTACGAGCAGTACTTC. This gives the protein CATSDLGTSGSYEQYF.

The V gene is TRBV7-6, the J gene TRBJ2-7; TRBD2 agrees at 13 bases. The V and J ends lost 1 base and 4 bases, in that order; junction bases with no gene match: 16. This CDR3 has 20 residues. Germline values: CDR1 SGHVS, CDR2 FNYEAQ. CDR3 nucleotides: TGTGCCAGCAGCTTAGTTCTCCTTACCGGGACTAGCGGGGAAGAGTACGAGCAGTACTTC. As protein: CASSLVLLTGTSGEEYEQYF.

The rearrangement links TRBV3-1 (or the pseudogene TRBV3-2) to TRBJ2-5, with D perhaps matching TRBD1 (6 bases). The CDR3 is made up of 15 amino acids. V was pared by 1 base and J by 10 bases, with 19 bases between. Germline CDR1 and CDR2: LGHDT and YNNKEL (reference sequence). CDR3 protein: CASSQVTGPQEVQYF. For the CDR3, the DNA is TGTGCCAGCAGCCAAGTCACAGGGCCCCAAGAAGTCCAGTACTTC.

The V gene is TRBV11-2, the J gene TRBJ1-6; 7 nucleotides align to TRBD1. In germline, CDR1 is SGHAT, CDR2 FQNNGV. The CDR3 extends over 16 amino acids. The V segment lost 6 bases and the J segment 9 bases; nucleotides outside the gene matches: 14. CDR3 sequence reads: CASSPLMGQRGSPLHF. The CDR3 coding sequence is TGTGCCAGCAGTCCCCTCATGGGACAGAGGGGTTCACCCCTCCACTTT.

The chain uses TRBV24-1 and TRBJ2-1; D possibly corresponds to TRBD2 (6 bases). This CDR3 is built from 15 residues. Germline V gives CDR1 KGHDR, CDR2 SFDVKD. The V end was cut by 3 bases, the J end by 1 base, with 9 bases between. The CDR3 coding sequence is TGTGCCACCAGTGATGTAGCGGCTTCCTACAATGAGCAGTTCTTC. This sequence encodes CATSDVAASYNEQFF.

The rearrangement joins TRBV24-1 to TRBJ2-7, with 7 bases identical to TRBD1. This CDR3 is 18 amino acids long. In germline, CDR1 is KGHDR, CDR2 SFDVKD. The ends lost 2 bases at V and 2 bases at J; junction bases unmatched: 14. The CDR3 DNA is TGTGCCACCAGTGATTCTTCCGGACAGGCCTCCGTTCCCTACGAGCAGTACTTC. Protein product: CATSDSSGQASVPYEQYF.

V and J are TRBV28 and TRBJ1-4; possible D gene TRBD1, 5 bases. The CDR3 has 14 amino acids. V was cut by 5 bases and J by 7 bases, with 14 bases left in between. Per the germline V gene, CDR1 is MDHEN and CDR2 is SYDVKM. CDR3 sequence reads: CASSPNSGSEKLFF. For the CDR3, the DNA is TGTGCCAGCAGTCCCAACTCAGGGTCTGAAAAACTGTTTTTT.

The J gene is TRBJ2-7, the V gene TRBV2; the D gene is possibly TRBD2 (5 bases). Trimming took 8 bases from V and 2 from J, leaving 10 bases between them. The CDR3 is 12 residues long. Germline V lookup: CDR1 SNHLY, CDR2 FYNNEI. CDR3 sequence reads: CASRDQPYEQYF. For the CDR3, the DNA is TGTGCCAGCCGGGATCAACCCTACGAGCAGTACTTC.

The gene calls are TRBV6-5 and TRBJ1-2; tentative D call: TRBD1 (5 bases). The CDR3 is 14 amino acids. Trimming cost V 0 bases and J 6 bases, with 11 bases left between them. Germline assignment: CDR1 MNHEY and CDR2 SVGAGI. The CDR3 region has the DNA TGTGCCAGCAGTTACTCGGGGGATAAGAATGGCTACACCTTC. Translated, it gives CASSYSGDKNGYTF.

This rearrangement joins TRBV6-5 to TRBJ2-1, with 7 positions matching TRBD1. Germline V gene data show CDR1 as MNHEY and CDR2 as SVGAGI. V lost 2 bases to trimming and J lost 5 bases; unmatched junction nucleotides: 6. The CDR3 spans 15 residues. CDR3 amino acids: CASSYESGQHNEQFF. CDR3 nucleotide sequence: TGTGCCAGCAGTTACGAATCGGGACAGCACAATGAGCAGTTCTTC.

The chain joins TRBV19 to TRBJ2-1, with 12 bases identical to TRBD2. CDR1 LNHDA and CDR2 SQIVND come from the germline V gene (reference sequence). V shed 6 bases and J 3 bases; nucleotides not matched to a gene: 3. The CDR3 loop spans 15 amino acids. The CDR3 bases are TGTGCCAGTAGGCTAGCGGGAGGGCACTACAATGAGCAGTTCTTC. This encodes CASRLAGGHYNEQFF.

The CDR3 spells CASSFYEGRAFF. In DNA form, the CDR3 reads TGTGCCAGCAGTTTTTATGAGGGACGAGCTTTCTTT. The chain employs TRBV27 and TRBJ1-1; possibly TRBD1 for D (5 bases). This CDR3 region has 12 residues. V lost 3 bases and J 10 bases, leaving 12 bases between the germline ends. Germline loops: CDR1 MNHEY, CDR2 SMNVEV (reference sequence).

This chain uses TRBV11-3 with TRBJ2-7, with TRBD1 matching 7 bases. The CDR3 sequence is 13 residues long. V lost 11 bases and J lost 0; bases outside the gene matches: 7. Germline lookup yields CDR1 SGHNT and CDR2 YENEEA. The CDR3 region has the DNA TGTGCCGTCCGGGACAGAGCCTCCTACGAGCAGTACTTC. It codes for CAVRDRASYEQYF.